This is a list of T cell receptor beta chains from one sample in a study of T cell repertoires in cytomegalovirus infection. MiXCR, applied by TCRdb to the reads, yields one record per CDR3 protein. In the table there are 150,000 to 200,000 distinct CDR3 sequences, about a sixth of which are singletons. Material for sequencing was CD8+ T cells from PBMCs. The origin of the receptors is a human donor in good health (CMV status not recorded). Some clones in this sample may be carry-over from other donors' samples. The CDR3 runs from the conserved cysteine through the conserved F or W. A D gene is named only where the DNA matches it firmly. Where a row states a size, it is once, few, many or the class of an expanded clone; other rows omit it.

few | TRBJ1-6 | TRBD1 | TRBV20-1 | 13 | CSALTGLNSPLHF | TGCAGTGCGCTGACAGGGCTGAATTCACCCCTCCACTTT
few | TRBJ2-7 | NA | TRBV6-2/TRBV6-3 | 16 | CASSYSRTAFAYEQYF | TGTGCCAGCAGTTACTCCCGGACAGCTTTCGCCTACGAGCAGTACTTC
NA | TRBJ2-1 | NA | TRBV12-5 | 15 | CASGQTGSSYNEQFF | TGTGCTAGTGGACAAACAGGGTCCTCCTACAATGAGCAGTTCTTC
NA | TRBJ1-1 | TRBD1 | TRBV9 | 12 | CASSEPGQLAFF | TGTGCCAGCAGCGAACCGGGACAGCTGGCTTTCTTT
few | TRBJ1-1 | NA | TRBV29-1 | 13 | CSVETPQQGEAFF | TGCAGCGTTGAAACCCCCCAACAGGGTGAAGCTTTCTTT
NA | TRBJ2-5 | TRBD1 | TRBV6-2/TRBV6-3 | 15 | CASSDLGQGRQTQYF | TGTGCCAGCAGTGACCTTGGACAGGGAAGACAGACCCAGTACTTC
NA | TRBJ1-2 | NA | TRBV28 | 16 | CASSRRGGTINYGYTF | TGTGCCAGCAGCCGTCGTGGGGGAACCATAAACTATGGCTACACCTTC
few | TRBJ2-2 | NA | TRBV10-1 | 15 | CASSEFGSDTGELFF | TGCGCCAGCAGTGAGTTCGGATCGGACACCGGGGAGCTGTTTTTT
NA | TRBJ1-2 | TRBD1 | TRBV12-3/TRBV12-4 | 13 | CASSSRDRDGYTF | TGTGCCAGCAGTTCCCGGGACAGGGATGGCTACACCTTC
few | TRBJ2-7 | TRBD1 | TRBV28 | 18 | CASSLLTPTGEFWHEQYF | TGTGCCAGCAGTTTACTTACTCCGACAGGGGAGTTCTGGCACGAGCAGTACTTC
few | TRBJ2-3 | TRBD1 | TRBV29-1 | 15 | CSVGQGWGTTDTQYF | TGCAGCGTTGGACAGGGATGGGGGACCACAGATACGCAGTATTTT
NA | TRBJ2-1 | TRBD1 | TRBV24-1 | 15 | CATSDREGTGDEQFF | TGTGCCACCAGTGACCGGGAGGGGACAGGGGATGAGCAGTTCTTC
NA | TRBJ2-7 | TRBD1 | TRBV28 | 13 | CASSSLTGYEQYF | TGTGCCAGCAGTTCCCTGACAGGGTACGAGCAGTACTTC
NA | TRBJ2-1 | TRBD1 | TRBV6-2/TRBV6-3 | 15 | CARSTGTGGFNEQFF | TGTGCCCGCAGTACCGGGACAGGGGGCTTTAATGAGCAGTTCTTC
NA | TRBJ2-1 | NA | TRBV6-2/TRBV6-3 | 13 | CASSYGGLGEQFF | TGTGCCAGCAGTTATGGGGGGTTAGGTGAGCAGTTCTTC
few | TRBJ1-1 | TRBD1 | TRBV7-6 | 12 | CASSLVDREAFF | TGTGCCAGCAGCTTAGTGGACAGGGAAGCTTTCTTT
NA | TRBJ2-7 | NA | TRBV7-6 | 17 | CASSPRSWGKASYEQYF | TGTGCCAGCAGCCCCAGGAGTTGGGGGAAGGCATCCTACGAGCAGTACTTC
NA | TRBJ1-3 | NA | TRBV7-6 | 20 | CASSQLGHGQSPFSGNTIYF | TGTGCCAGCAGCCAGCTGGGCCACGGACAGTCCCCCTTCTCTGGAAACACCATATATTTT
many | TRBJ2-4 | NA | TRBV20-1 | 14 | CSAMALVEENIQYF | TGCAGTGCTATGGCCCTAGTAGAAGAAAACATTCAGTACTTC
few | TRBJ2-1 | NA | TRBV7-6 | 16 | CASSPGEVGAYNEQFF | TGTGCCAGCAGCCCAGGGGAGGTGGGGGCCTACAATGAGCAGTTCTTC
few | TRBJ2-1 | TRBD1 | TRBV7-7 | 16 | CASSLGVQGAVDEQFF | TGTGCCAGCAGCTTAGGAGTACAGGGGGCGGTCGATGAGCAGTTCTTC
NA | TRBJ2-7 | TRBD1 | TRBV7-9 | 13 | CASSRGQAYEQYF | TGTGCCAGCAGCCGCGGACAGGCCTACGAGCAGTACTTC
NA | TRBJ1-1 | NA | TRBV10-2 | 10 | CATLATEAFF | TGCGCCACACTTGCCACTGAAGCTTTCTTT
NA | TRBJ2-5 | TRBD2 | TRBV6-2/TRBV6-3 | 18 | CASSYSRSSGGSPETQYF | TGTGCCAGCAGTTACTCTCGTTCTAGCGGGGGATCTCCGGAGACCCAGTACTTC
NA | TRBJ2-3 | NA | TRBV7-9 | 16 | CASSFRGSEKIHTQYF | TGTGCCAGCAGCTTTCGGGGGAGTGAGAAAATTCATACGCAGTATTTT
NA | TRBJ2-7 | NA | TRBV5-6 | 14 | CASSSGAVLYEQYF | TGTGCCAGCAGCTCGGGGGCGGTTCTCTACGAGCAGTACTTC
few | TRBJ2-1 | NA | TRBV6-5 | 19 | CASSYSIPARSMTLSEQFF | TGTGCCAGCAGTTACTCGATACCGGCTAGATCTATGACTTTAAGTGAGCAGTTCTTC
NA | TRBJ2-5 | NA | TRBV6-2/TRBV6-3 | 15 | CASRRLLGWGETQYF | TGTGCCAGCAGGAGGTTATTGGGCTGGGGGGAGACCCAGTACTTC